This entry describes one T cell receptor beta chain. The antigen is not known. The data are from a study of a mutant IDH1 vaccine in newly diagnosed glioma. The overall study: The treated group averaged approximately 42 years old and was roughly 62% male, approximately 38% female. Those enrolled had earlier been treated with radiotherapy, temozolomide, or both, mostly both. Study observations and caveats: The authors found pseudoprogression apparently unrelated to changes in top peripheral T cell clonotypes.

Using immunoSEQ multiplex PCR, the repertoire was profiled, and TCRdb retains in-frame clones only, with some absent. The sample carries about 38,000 clones, more than 90% recorded once. This sample's time point: baseline, week 1 (first vaccination visit). Treatment described: pre-vaccination baseline after standard-of-care therapy. The sample was PBMCs, taken from a glioma patient treated with radiotherapy, temozolomide or both. This TCR derives from a young man with glioma.

In DNA, the CDR3 is TGTGCCAGCAGCCGAATCGCCGGGACTGAAGCTTTCTTT. As protein: CASSRIAGTEAFF. This rearrangement joins TRBV7-2 to TRBJ1-1, with D unclear. CDR1 SGHTA and CDR2 FQGNSA come from the germline V gene. The CDR3 length is 13 residues. Deletions cut 5 bases from V and 5 bases from J, with 12 bases between.